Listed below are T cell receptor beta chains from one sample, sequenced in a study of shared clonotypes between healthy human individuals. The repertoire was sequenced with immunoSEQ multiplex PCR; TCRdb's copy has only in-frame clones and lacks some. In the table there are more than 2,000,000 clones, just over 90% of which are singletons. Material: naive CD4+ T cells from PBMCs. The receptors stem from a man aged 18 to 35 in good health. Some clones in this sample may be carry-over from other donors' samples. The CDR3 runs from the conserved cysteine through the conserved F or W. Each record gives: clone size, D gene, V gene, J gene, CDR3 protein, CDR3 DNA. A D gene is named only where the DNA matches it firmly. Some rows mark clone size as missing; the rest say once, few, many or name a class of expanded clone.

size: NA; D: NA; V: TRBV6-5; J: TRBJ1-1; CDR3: CASSYSRDFEAFF; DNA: TGTGCCAGCAGTTACTCAAGAGACTTTGAAGCTTTCTTT
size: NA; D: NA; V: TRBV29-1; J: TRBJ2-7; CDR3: CSVRGILGFRSYEQYF; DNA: TGCAGCGTCCGGGGGATTCTGGGCTTTAGGTCCTACGAGCAGTACTTC
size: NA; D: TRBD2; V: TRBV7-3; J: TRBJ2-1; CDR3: CASSPGLAGHNEQFF; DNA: TGTGCCAGCAGCCCCGGACTAGCGGGACACAATGAGCAGTTCTTC
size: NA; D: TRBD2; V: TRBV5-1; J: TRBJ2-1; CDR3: CASTSGEGSYNEQFF; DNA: TGCGCCAGTACTTCCGGGGAGGGATCCTACAATGAGCAGTTCTTC
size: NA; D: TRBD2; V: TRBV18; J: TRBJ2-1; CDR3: CASSPRTSGGILGEQFF; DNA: TGTGCCAGCTCACCACGTACTAGCGGGGGGATTCTTGGTGAGCAGTTCTTC
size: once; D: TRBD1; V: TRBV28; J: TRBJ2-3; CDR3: CASSLRRTGGRTDTQYF; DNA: TGTGCCAGCAGTTTGAGGAGGACAGGGGGAAGAACAGATACGCAGTATTTT
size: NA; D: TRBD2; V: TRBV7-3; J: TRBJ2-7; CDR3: CASSPSSGGGYEQYF; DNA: TGTGCCAGCAGCCCTTCTAGCGGGGGAGGCTACGAGCAGTACTTC
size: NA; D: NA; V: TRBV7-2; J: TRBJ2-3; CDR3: CASSLVGGALSSTQYF; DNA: TGTGCCAGCAGCTTAGTTGGGGGGGCGCTGAGTAGTACGCAGTATTTT
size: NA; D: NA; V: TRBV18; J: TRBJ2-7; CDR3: CASSPSDYEQYF; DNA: TGTGCCAGCTCACCGTCCGACTACGAGCAGTACTTC
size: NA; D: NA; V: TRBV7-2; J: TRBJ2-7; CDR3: CASSFSSAGSLPYEQYF; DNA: TGTGCCAGCAGCTTCTCTTCTGCGGGGTCCCTTCCTTACGAGCAGTACTTC
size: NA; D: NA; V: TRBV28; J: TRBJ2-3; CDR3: CASSDPARDTQYF; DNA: TGTGCCAGCAGCGACCCCGCGAGAGATACGCAGTATTTT
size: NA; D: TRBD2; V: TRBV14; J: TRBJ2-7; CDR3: CASSQSSGALYYEQYF; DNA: TGTGCCAGCAGCCAGTCTAGCGGGGCCCTTTACTACGAGCAGTACTTC
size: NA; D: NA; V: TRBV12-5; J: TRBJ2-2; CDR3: CASGLGLSGELFF; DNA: TGTGCTAGTGGTTTAGGGCTATCGGGGGAGCTGTTTTTT
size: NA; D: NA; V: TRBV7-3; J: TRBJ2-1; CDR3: CASTPDPASDEQFF; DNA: TGTGCCAGCACCCCAGATCCAGCTAGCGATGAGCAGTTCTTC
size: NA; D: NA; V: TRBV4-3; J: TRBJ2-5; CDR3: CASSQGYGYQETQYF; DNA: TGCGCCAGCAGCCAAGGGTACGGGTACCAAGAGACCCAGTACTTC
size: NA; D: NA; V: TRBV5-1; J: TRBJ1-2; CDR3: CASSSEATGLYGYTF; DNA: TGCGCCAGCAGCTCCGAGGCGACCGGGTTGTATGGCTACACCTTC
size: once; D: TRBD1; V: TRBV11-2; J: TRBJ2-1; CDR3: CASSPPHRGQLNEQFF; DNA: TGTGCCAGCAGCCCACCCCACAGGGGTCAGCTTAATGAGCAGTTCTTC
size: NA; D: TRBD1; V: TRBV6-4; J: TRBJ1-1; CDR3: CASSDLGTGRAFF; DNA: TGTGCCAGCAGTGACCTAGGGACAGGTAGGGCTTTCTTT
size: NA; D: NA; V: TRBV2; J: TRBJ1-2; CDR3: CASFGRGNYGYTF; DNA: TGTGCCAGCTTTGGAAGGGGAAACTATGGCTACACCTTC
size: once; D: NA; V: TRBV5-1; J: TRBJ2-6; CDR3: CASSRDPSGANVLTF; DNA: TGCGCCAGCAGCAGGGACCCGTCTGGGGCCAACGTCCTGACTTTC
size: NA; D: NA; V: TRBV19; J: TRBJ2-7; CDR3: CASSITLGAEQYF; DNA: TGTGCCAGTAGTATCACCCTCGGGGCCGAGCAGTACTTC
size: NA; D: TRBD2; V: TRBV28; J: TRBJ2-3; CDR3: CASSSYAGGGDTQYF; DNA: TGTGCCAGCAGTTCTTATGCGGGGGGAGGAGATACGCAGTATTTT
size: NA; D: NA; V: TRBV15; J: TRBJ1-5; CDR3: CATSRDDRNNQPQHF; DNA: TGTGCCACCAGCAGAGATGACAGAAACAATCAGCCCCAGCATTTT
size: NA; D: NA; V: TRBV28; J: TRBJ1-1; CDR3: CASSLSRGVTEAFF; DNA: TGTGCCAGCAGTTTAAGCAGGGGAGTCACTGAAGCTTTCTTT
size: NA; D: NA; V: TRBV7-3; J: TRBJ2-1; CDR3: CASSFLGGSYNEQFF; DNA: TGTGCCAGCAGCTTCCTGGGAGGCTCCTACAATGAGCAGTTCTTC
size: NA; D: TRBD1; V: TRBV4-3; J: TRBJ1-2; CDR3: CASSQEPGPRGVSGYTF; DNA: TGCGCCAGCAGCCAAGAACCGGGCCCCAGGGGGGTGAGCGGCTACACCTTC
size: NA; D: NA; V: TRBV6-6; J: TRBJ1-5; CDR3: CASSYGTGLQPQHF; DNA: TGTGCCAGCAGTTACGGGACGGGCCTTCAGCCCCAGCATTTT
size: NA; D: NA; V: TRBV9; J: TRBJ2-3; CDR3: CASSTGTSTDTQYF; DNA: TGTGCCAGCAGCACCGGGACTAGCACAGATACGCAGTATTTT
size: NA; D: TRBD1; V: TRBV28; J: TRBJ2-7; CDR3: CASSYNRGYEQYF; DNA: TGTGCCAGCAGTTATAACAGGGGGTACGAGCAGTACTTC
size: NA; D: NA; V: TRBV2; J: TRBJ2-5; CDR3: CASSGGAGETQYF; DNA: TGTGCCAGCAGTGGCGGTGCAGGAGAGACCCAGTACTTC
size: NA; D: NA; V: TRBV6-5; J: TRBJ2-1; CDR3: CASSYTKGSSYNEQFF; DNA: TGTGCCAGCAGTTACACGAAGGGTAGCTCCTACAATGAGCAGTTCTTC
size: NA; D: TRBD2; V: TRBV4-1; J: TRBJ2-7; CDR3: CASSQPARLAGAGYEQYF; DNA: TGCGCCAGCAGCCAACCCGCCCGTTTAGCGGGAGCCGGCTACGAGCAGTACTTC